The clone carrying this TCR beta chain was detected many times. Its target is not known. The CDR3 length is 16 residues. Between the trimmed V and J ends, which lost 5 bases and 0 bases, there was a span of 11 bases. The germline V gene encodes CDR1 SGHTA and CDR2 FQGNSA. The sample originates from a study of T-cell memory formation after mild COVID-19. General study findings and limits: The main location of contracting CD4+ clones was CM and EM, and that of contracting CD8+ clones was EMRA. Clones contracting day 15 to 85 were balanced CD4/CD8; later expanders leaned CD4+.

TCRdb reprocessed the 5' RACE reads via MiXCR and lists one record per CDR3 protein. The data show 200,000 or so distinct CDR3 sequences, 15% to 20% seen once. The sequenced material came from PBMCs or a T cell subset sorted from them (not recorded which). The V call is TRBV7-2, the J call TRBJ2-6; no reliable D call. This clonotype was obtained from an adult woman who had mild COVID-19 (a few samples of this study predate the infection). Cell type and time point are not known. The chain's CDR3 is CASSPTPLSGANVLTF. Written as DNA, the CDR3 is TGTGCCAGCAGCCCCACACCGCTCTCTGGGGCCAACGTCCTGACTTTC.